This T cell receptor (beta chain) was documented in a study of blood T cell repertoires in COVID-19. Study details: From the United States, Italy and Spain came samples of acute and convalescent COVID-19. PBMCs, B-cell-depleted T cells, or T cells were the source of the cDNA or gDNA that made up the material.

The CDR3 length is 15 residues. The germline V gene has CDR1 SNHLY and CDR2 FYNNEI. V was pared by 7 bases and J by 8 bases, with 12 bases of the junction left unmatched. Source study methods: Estimation of nucleated cell counts relied on the amplification of reference gene primers. The data were produced by immunoSEQ multiplex PCR, yet TCRdb's version contains in-frame clones alone and is incomplete. Clone size and the V and J calls come from that table; the DNA yielded D and trimming. The data hold over 250,000 clones, with 80% to 90% observed a single time. This receptor was identified in a woman aged 70-85 years with acute or convalescent COVID-19. This sequence joins TRBV2 and TRBJ1-3; TRBD1 agrees at 9 bases. Sequencing used peripheral blood. CDR3 protein: CASTGTGIRSDTIYF. CDR3 in DNA: TGTGCCAGCACCGGGACAGGGATAAGGAGCGACACCATATATTTT. The variable domain in full, completed from reference TRBV2 and TRBJ1-3, reads EPEVTQTPSHQVTQMGQEVILRCVPISNHLYFYWYRQILGQKVEFLVSFYNNEISEKSEIFDDQFSVERPDGSNFTLKIRSTKLEDSAMYFCASTGTGIRSDTIYFGEGSWLTVV.